Following are 12 T cell receptor beta chains from one sample sequenced in a study of CXCR3-negative and CXCR3-positive naive CD8 T cells. No antigen is known for these receptors. Study results and limitations: Researchers report that CXCR3-positive naive cells carry more hydrophobic TRB CDR3s than CXCR3-negative naive cells.

5' RACE that incorporated UMI labels was used to prepare the TRB cDNA libraries. TCRdb reworked the 5' RACE reads into one entry per CDR3 protein, no DNA. The table lists 140,000 to 150,000 distinct CDR3 sequences. The sequenced sample consisted of naive CXCR3+ CD8+ T cells from blood. Indicated subset: CD45RO-CCR7+CD27+CD95- naive CD8+ T cells expressing CXCR3 (TNR3+). These receptors were obtained from a human donor in good health. Some clones in this sample may be carry-over from other donors' samples.

This chain connects TRBV9 to TRBJ2-7; TCRdb's D call of TRBD1 is untestable without DNA. The CDR3 runs to 13 residues. Looked up from germline, CDR1 is SGDLS and CDR2 is YYNGEE. The CDR3 here is CASSVGQAHEQYF.

The chain carries TRBV7-9 and TRBJ1-1; TCRdb selects TRBD1, and the lack of DNA leaves this call unchecked. This CDR3 comprises 14 residues. The V gene's germline CDR1 is SEHNR and CDR2 FQNEAQ (reference sequence). This CDR3 is CASSGPLRGTEAFF. Combining the CDR3 with reference TRBV7-9 and TRBJ1-1 gives the whole variable domain DTGVSQNPRHKITKRGQNVTFRCDPISEHNRLYWYRQTLGQGPEFLTYFQNEAQLEKSRLLSDRFSAERPKGSFSTLEIQRTEQGDSAMYLCASSGPLRGTEAFFGQGTRLTVV.

The gene calls are TRBV20-1 and TRBJ1-1; TCRdb gives TRBD1 as the D gene, but with no DNA this cannot be confirmed. The CDR3 spans 15 residues. Germline assignment: CDR1 DFQATT and CDR2 SNEGSKA (reference sequence). CDR3 region: CSARDLPGENTEAFF.

This chain uses TRBV29-1 with TRBJ2-7; TCRdb's assignment of TRBD1 cannot be checked, as there is no DNA. In germline, CDR1 is SQVTM, CDR2 ANQGSEA. CDR3 length: 13 residues. The CDR3 spells CSVEGQDYYEQYF.

The chain links TRBV29-1 to TRBJ1-2; TCRdb's D call of TRBD1 is untestable without DNA. The CDR3 consists of 12 residues. From germline, CDR1 is SQVTM and CDR2 ANQGSEA. The CDR3 here is CSVLPPNGGFTF. Combining the CDR3 with reference TRBV29-1 and TRBJ1-2 gives the whole variable domain SAVISQKPSRDICQRGTSLTIQCQVDSQVTMMFWYRQQPGQSLTLIATANQGSEATYESGFVIDKFPISRPNLTFSTLTVSNMSPEDSSIYLCSVLPPNGGFTFGSGTRLTVV.

The chain is built from TRBV7-9 and TRBJ1-2; TCRdb reports TRBD1, a call that lacks DNA to check it against. Per germline, CDR1 SEHNR and CDR2 FQNEAQ (reference sequence). This CDR3 has 15 amino acids. CDR3 sequence reads: CASSPSAGTGYGYTF.

The chain is built from TRBV5-1 and TRBJ2-3; TCRdb proposes TRBD2, but this gene call is untestable without DNA. CDR3 size: 19 residues. CDR1 is SGHRS and CDR2 is YFSETQ in the germline V gene. CDR3 amino acids: CASSPQPPQAEGSTDTQYF.

The rearrangement joins TRBV7-2 to TRBJ2-3; lacking DNA, the TRBD1 call made by TCRdb goes unchecked. CDR1 SGHTA and CDR2 FQGNSA come from the germline V gene. The CDR3 spans 15 residues. The CDR3 reads CASSQRLGGADTQYF.

The rearrangement joins TRBV29-1 to TRBJ1-1. Germline V gene data show CDR1 as SQVTM and CDR2 as ANQGSEA. The CDR3 extends over 11 amino acids. CDR3 in amino acids: CSVARGTEAFF.

V and J are TRBV29-1 and TRBJ2-7; checking the TCRdb D call of TRBD1 is not possible without DNA. The germline V gene encodes CDR1 SQVTM and CDR2 ANQGSEA. The CDR3 has 15 amino acids. CDR3 loop: CSVEKWVQGFYEQYF.

The chain couples TRBV29-1 to TRBJ2-3. The CDR3 sequence is 18 residues long. CDR1 is SQVTM, CDR2 ANQGSEA, per germline. CDR3 in amino acids: CSVEPAQSMSGLTDTQYF.

The chain is built from TRBV19 and TRBJ2-7; TCRdb's D call of TRBD2 is untestable without DNA. The CDR3 loop spans 17 amino acids. Germline V CDR1 and CDR2: LNHDA, SQIVND (reference sequence). Here the CDR3 reads CASSMAIGEDDTYEQYF.